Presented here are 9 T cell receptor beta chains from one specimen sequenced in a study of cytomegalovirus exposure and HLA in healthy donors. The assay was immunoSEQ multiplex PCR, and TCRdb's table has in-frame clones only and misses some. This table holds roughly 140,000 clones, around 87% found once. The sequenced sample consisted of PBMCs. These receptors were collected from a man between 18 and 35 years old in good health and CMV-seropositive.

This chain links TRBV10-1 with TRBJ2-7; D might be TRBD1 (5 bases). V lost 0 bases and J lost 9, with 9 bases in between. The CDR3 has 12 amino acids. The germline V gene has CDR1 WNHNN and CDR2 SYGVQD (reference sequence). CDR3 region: CASSESGPRQYF. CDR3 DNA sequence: TGCGCCAGCAGTGAGTCGGGGCCCCGGCAGTACTTC.

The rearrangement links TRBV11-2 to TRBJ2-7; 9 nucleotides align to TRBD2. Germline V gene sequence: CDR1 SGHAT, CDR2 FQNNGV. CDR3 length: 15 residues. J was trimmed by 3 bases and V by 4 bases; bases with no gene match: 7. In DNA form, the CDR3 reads TGTGCCAGCAGCTCCTTCCGAGCGGGGGGCTACGAGCAGTACTTC. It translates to CASSSFRAGGYEQYF. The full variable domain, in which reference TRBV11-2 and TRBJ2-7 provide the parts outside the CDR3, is EAGVAQSPRYKIIEKRQSVAFWCNPISGHATLYWYQQILGQGPKLLIQFQNNGVVDDSQLPKDRFSAERLKGVDSTLKIQPAKLEDSAVYLCASSSFRAGGYEQYFGPGTRLTVT.

CDR3 protein: CASSETRTTKNIQYF. The DNA for the CDR3 is TGTGCCAGCAGTGAAACCAGGACTACTAAAAACATTCAGTACTTC. The V and J genes are TRBV6-1 and TRBJ2-4; possible D gene TRBD2, 6 bases. The CDR3 is 15 residues long. Germline V CDR1 and CDR2: MNHNS, SASEGT. The V end was cut by 2 bases, the J end by 4 bases, with 12 bases between.

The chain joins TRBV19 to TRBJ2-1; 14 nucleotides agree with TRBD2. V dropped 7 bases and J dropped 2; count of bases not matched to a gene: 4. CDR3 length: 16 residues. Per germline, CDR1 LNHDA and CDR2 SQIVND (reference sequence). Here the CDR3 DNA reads TGTGCCAGTAAGACTAGCGGGGGGGCGGCCTACAATGAGCAGTTCTTC. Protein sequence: CASKTSGGAAYNEQFF. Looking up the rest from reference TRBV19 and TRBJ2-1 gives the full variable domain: DGGITQSPKYLFRKEGQNVTLSCEQNLNHDAMYWYRQDPGQGLRLIYYSQIVNDFQKGDIAEGYSVSREKKESFPLTVTSAQKNPTAFYLCASKTSGGAAYNEQFFGPGTRLTVL.

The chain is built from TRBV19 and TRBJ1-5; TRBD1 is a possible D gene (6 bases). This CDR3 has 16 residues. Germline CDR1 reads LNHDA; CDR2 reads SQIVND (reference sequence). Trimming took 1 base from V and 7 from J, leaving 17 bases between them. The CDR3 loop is CASSIGGRGNTQPQHF. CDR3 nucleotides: TGTGCCAGTAGTATAGGTGGCAGGGGAAACACACAGCCCCAGCATTTT.

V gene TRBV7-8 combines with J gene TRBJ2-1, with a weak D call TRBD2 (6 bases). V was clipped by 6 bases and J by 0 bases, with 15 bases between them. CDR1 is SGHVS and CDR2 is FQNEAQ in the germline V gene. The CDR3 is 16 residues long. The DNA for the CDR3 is TGTGCCAGCAGGTCCAGCGGGTTTGGCTCCTACAATGAGCAGTTCTTC. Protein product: CASRSSGFGSYNEQFF.

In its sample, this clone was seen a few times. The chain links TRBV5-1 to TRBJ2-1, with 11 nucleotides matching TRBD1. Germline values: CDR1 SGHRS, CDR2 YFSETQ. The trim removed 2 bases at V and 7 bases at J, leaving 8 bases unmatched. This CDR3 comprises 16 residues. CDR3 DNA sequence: TGCGCCAGCAGCTTAGGTATCCGGGACAGGGGGAATGAGCAGTTCTTC. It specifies CASSLGIRDRGNEQFF.

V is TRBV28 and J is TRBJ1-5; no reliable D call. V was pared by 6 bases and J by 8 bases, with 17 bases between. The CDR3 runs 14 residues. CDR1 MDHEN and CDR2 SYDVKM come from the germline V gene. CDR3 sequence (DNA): TGTGCCAGCAGAAGCGGAGGGTTTGTCAAGCCCCAGCATTTT. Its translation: CASRSGGFVKPQHF.

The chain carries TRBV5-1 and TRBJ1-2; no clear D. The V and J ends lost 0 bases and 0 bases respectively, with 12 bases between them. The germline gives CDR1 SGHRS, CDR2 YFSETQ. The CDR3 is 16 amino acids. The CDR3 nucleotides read TGCGCCAGCAGCTTGGGAGGGAAGTCTACTAACTATGGCTACACCTTC. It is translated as CASSLGGKSTNYGYTF.